This TCR beta chain comes out of a study of blood T cell repertoires in COVID-19. Libraries were prepared by immunoSEQ multiplex PCR; TCRdb keeps only in-frame clonotypes and omits some of them. The sample yields about 280,000 clones, approximately 88% seen once. This clone was recorded only once. The CDR3 spans 22 residues. Sequences were obtained from PBMCs or T cells enriched from blood (not recorded which). The origin of this receptor is a woman aged 40-49 years who had recovered from COVID-19. The J gene is TRBJ2-3, the V gene TRBV1; the D call TRBD2 from the table was never checked on the DNA. TRBV1 is recorded as a pseudogene. The CDR3 protein is CTSSLQYPLAGGVWRSTDTQYF. DNA of the CDR3: TGCACCAGCAGCCTTCAATACCCACTAGCGGGAGGTGTCTGGCGCAGCACAGATACGCAGTATTTT.